The clone carrying this T cell receptor beta chain has only a few counts. Its target is unknown. This specimen comes from a study of early T cells in non-severe SARS-CoV-2 infection. Study in general: Sequencing of bulk RNA from unsorted whole blood was done, without chain pairing.

Separate cDNA molecules each had unique molecular identifiers attached to them. TCRdb called the 5' RACE reads again in MiXCR, with one record for every CDR3 protein. Altogether some 60,000 distinct CDR3 sequences are present, around 12% being singletons, with the ten largest covering around 1.5%. General observations from the study: Sequences matched to VDJdb favored anti-spike CD8 responses, while private and CD4 specificities were missed.

The CDR3 spans 9 residues. Trimming took 10 bases from V and 10 from J, leaving 5 bases between them. Germline lookup yields CDR1 MNHEY and CDR2 SVGAGI. V and J are TRBV6-5 and TRBJ1-6; unclear D gene. This receptor was identified in an adult who was a healthcare worker with PCR-confirmed SARS-CoV-2 infection or an uninfected control (not recorded which). The sequenced sample was whole blood, obtained at baseline. CDR3 in DNA: TGTGCCACTGGGTCACCCCTCCACTTT. Translating gives CATGSPLHF.